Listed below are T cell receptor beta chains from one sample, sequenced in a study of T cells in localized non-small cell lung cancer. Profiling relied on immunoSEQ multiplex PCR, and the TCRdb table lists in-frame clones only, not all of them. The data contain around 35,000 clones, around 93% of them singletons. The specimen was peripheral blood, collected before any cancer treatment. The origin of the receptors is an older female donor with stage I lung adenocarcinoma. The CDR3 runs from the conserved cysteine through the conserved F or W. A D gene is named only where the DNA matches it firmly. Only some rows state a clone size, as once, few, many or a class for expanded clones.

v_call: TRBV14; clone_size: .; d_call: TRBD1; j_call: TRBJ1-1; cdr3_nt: TGTGCCAGCAGCCAAGCGTCGGGACAGGCCCTGACGGCTTTCTTT; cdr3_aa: CASSQASGQALTAFF
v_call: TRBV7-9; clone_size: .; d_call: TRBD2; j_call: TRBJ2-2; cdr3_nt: TGTGCCAGCACACGTGTGACTAGCGGGAGGGCCTTTGGCACCGGGGAGCTGTTTTTT; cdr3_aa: CASTRVTSGRAFGTGELFF
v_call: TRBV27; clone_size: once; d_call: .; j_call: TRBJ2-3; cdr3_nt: TGTGCCAGCAGTTTAAAGGGTAATACGCAGTATTTT; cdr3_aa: CASSLKGNTQYF
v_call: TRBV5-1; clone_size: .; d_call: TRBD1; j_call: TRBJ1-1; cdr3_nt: TGCGCCAGCAGCTCATTGGGGACAGCGAACACTGAAGCTTTCTTT; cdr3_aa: CASSSLGTANTEAFF
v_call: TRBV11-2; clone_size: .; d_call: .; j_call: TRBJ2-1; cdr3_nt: TGTGCCAGCAGCTTAGTCCCGGGGACAAGCTCCTACAATGAGCAGTTCTTC; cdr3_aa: CASSLVPGTSSYNEQFF
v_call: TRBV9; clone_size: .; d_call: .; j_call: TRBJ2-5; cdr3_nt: TGTGCCAGCAGCGTAAGGTACGGGGAAGAGACCCAGTACTTC; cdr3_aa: CASSVRYGEETQYF
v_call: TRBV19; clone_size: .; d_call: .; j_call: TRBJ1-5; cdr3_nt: TGTGCCAGTAGTATAGAGGGAAGACGTCAGCCCCAGCATTTT; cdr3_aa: CASSIEGRRQPQHF
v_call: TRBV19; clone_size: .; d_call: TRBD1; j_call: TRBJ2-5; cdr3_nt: TGTGCCAGTACAACGTCCCAGGGGGCGAGTGGAGAGACCCAGTACTTC; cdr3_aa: CASTTSQGASGETQYF
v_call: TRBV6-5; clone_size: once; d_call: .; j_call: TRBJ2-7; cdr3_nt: TGTGCCAGCAGTAAAAAAGGGACTTTCTACGAGCAGTACTTC; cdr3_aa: CASSKKGTFYEQYF
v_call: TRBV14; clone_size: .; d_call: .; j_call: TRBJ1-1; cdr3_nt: TGTGCCAGCAGCCGTTCGGACATTGAAGCTTTCTTT; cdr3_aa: CASSRSDIEAFF
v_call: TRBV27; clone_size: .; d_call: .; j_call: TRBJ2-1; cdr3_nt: TGTGCCAGCAGTTTTGACTTCTCCTACAATGAGCAGTTCTTC; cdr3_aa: CASSFDFSYNEQFF
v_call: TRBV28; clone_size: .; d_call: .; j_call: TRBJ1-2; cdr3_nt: TGTGCCAGCAGTGCCGACGCATCTGGCTACACCTTC; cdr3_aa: CASSADASGYTF
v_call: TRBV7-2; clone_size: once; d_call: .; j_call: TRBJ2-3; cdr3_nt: TGTGCCAGCAGCTTAGAGCCAGTGGGCACAGATACGCAGTATTTT; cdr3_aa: CASSLEPVGTDTQYF
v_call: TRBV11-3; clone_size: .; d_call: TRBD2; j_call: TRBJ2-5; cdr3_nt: TGTGCCAGCAGCTTAGGTAGCGGGAGAGGGCAAGAGACCCAGTACTTC; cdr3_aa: CASSLGSGRGQETQYF
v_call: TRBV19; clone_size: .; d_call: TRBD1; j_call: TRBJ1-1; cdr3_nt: TGTGCCAGTAGTATTCGGACAGGGAGTTATGCCATGAACACTGAAGCTTTCTTT; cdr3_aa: CASSIRTGSYAMNTEAFF
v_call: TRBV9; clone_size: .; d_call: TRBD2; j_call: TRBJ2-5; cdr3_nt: TGTGCCAGCAGCGTAGCGGGGGCGGGGGGGCTTGAGACCCAGTACTTC; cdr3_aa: CASSVAGAGGLETQYF
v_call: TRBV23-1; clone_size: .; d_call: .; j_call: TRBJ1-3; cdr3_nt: TGCGCCAGCAGAGGCCACTCTGGAAACACCATATATTTT; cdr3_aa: CASRGHSGNTIYF
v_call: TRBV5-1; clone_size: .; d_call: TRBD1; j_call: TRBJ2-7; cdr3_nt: TGCGCCAGCAGCCTAGGGTCGGGACAGCTCTCCTACGAGCAGTACTTC; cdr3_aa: CASSLGSGQLSYEQYF
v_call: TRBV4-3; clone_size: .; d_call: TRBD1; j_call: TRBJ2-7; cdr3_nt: TGCGCCAGCAGCCAAGCGGACAGGGGTTCCTACGAGCAGTACTTC; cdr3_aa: CASSQADRGSYEQYF
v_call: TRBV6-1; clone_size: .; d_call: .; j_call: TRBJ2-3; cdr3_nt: TGTGCCAGCATTAAGGCAGGGAGCACAGATACGCAGTATTTT; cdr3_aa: CASIKAGSTDTQYF
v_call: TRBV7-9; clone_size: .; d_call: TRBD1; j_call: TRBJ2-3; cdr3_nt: TGTGCCAGCAGCCCGCCCCGACAGGGTACCACAGATACGCAGTATTTT; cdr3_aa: CASSPPRQGTTDTQYF
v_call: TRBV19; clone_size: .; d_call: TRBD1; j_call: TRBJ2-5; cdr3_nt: TGTGCCAGTAGCGACCGGGACAGGAGGAGGGAGACCCAGTACTTC; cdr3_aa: CASSDRDRRRETQYF
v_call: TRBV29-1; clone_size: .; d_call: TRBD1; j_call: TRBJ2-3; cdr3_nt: TGCAGCGCCGGACAGGGCACAGATACGCAGTATTTT; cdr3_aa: CSAGQGTDTQYF
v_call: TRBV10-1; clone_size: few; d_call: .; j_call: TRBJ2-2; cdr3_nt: TGCGCCAGCAGTCCGGGTGTCGGGGAGCTGTTTTTT; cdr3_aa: CASSPGVGELFF
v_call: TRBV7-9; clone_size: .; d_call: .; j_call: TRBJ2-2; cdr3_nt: TGTGCCAGCAGCCGGATTACCCCGGGACTCCGGACTGTAACCGGGGAGCTGTTTTTT; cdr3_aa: CASSRITPGLRTVTGELFF
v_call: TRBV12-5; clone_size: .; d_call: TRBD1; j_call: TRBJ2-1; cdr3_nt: TGTGCTAGTGGTTTGGACATCGACAGGGGGCTGCTGTTCTTC; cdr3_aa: CASGLDIDRGLLFF
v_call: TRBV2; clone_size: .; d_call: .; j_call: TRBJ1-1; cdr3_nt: TGTGCCAGCCAGAGCTACAGCATGAACACTGAAGCTTTCTTT; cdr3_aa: CASQSYSMNTEAFF
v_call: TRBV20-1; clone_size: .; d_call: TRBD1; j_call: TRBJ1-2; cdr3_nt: TGCAGTGCTCGGACAGGGGAGGGCTACACCTTC; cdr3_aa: CSARTGEGYTF
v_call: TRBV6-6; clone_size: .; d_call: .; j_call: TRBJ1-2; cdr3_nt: TGTGCCAGCAGACTCAGGGTGGACTATGGCTACACCTTC; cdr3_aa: CASRLRVDYGYTF
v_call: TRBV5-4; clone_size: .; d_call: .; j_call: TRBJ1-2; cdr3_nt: TGTGCCAGCAGTCGTTACCGGCAGGCTGGCTACACCTTC; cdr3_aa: CASSRYRQAGYTF
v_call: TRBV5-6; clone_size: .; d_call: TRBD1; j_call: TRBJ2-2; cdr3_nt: TGTGCCAGCAGCAAAGAAGGACAGGGGAACACCGGGGAGCTGTTTTTT; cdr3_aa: CASSKEGQGNTGELFF
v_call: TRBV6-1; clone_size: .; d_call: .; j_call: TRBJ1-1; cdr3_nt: TGTGCCAGCAGGATAAGGGACACTGAAGCTTTCTTT; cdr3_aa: CASRIRDTEAFF
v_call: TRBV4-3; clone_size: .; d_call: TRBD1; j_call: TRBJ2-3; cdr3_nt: TGCGCCAGCAGCCAAGATGGAGTTACAGGGGGCACAGATACGCAGTATTTT; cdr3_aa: CASSQDGVTGGTDTQYF
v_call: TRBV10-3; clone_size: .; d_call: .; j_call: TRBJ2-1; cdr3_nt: TGTGCCATCAGAAGAGTTAGCTCCTACAATGAGCAGTTCTTC; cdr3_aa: CAIRRVSSYNEQFF
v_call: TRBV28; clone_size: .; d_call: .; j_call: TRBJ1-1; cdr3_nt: TGTGCCAGCAGTACACAGCGGTGGAACACTGAAGCTTTCTTT; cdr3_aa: CASSTQRWNTEAFF
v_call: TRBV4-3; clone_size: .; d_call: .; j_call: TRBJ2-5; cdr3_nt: TGCGCCAGCAGCCAAGATTTGGGGGGGGGCCTTGAGACCCAGTACTTC; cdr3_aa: CASSQDLGGGLETQYF
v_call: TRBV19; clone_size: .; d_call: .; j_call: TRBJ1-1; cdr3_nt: TGTGCCAGTAGTATTCAGGGACAAATCGGCCCTGAAGCTTTCTTT; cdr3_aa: CASSIQGQIGPEAFF
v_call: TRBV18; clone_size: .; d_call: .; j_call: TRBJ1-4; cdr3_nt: TGTGCCAGCTCACCACCTACAGGGCGATCAGAAAAACTGTTTTTT; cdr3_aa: CASSPPTGRSEKLFF
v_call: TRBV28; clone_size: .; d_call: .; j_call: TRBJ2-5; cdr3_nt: TGTGCCAGCAGTTTTGTCGGTCTGGCGGAGAGGGAGACCCAGTACTTC; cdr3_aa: CASSFVGLAERETQYF
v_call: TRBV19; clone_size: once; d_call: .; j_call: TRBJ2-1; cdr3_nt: TGTGCCAGTAGTAGCCCAGGAGGAAGGTTCAATGAGCAGTTCTTC; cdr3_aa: CASSSPGGRFNEQFF
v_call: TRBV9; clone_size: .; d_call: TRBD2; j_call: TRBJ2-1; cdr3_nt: TGTGCCAGCAGCGTAAGGCTAGCGGCCTACAATGAGCAGTTCTTC; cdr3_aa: CASSVRLAAYNEQFF
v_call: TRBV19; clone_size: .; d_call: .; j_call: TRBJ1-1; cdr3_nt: TGTGCCAGTAGCCTCCCCCTGTGGGGGGCTTTCTTT; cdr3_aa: CASSLPLWGAFF
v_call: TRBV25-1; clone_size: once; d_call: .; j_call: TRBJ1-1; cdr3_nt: TGTGCCAGTGGGGGAGGGCGGACTGAAGCTTTCTTT; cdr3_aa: CASGGGRTEAFF
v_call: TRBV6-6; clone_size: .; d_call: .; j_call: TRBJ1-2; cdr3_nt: TGTGCCAGCAGTGGATCAGTTCGAGGGAATGGCTACACCTTC; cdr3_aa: CASSGSVRGNGYTF
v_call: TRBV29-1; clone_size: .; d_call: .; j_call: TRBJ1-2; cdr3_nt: TGCAGCGTTGAGGCCCCTCAGGCAGGGAACTATGGCTACACCTTC; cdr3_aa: CSVEAPQAGNYGYTF
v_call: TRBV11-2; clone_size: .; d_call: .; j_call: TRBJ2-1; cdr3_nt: TGTGCCAGCAGCGGTAGGGGGATGGGGCCCCGATTCGATGAGCAGTTCTTC; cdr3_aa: CASSGRGMGPRFDEQFF
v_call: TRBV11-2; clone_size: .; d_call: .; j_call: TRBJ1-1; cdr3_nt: TGTGCCAGCAGCTTAGAGGGTCAGAGGAACACTGAAGCTTTCTTT; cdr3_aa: CASSLEGQRNTEAFF
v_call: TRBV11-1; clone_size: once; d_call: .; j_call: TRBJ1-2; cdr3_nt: TGTGCCAGCAGCTTGAACAGCAACTATGGCTACACCTTC; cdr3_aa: CASSLNSNYGYTF
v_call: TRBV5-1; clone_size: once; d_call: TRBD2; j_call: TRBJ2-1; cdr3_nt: TGCGCCAGCTCCGGGACTAGCGGACCCAATGAGCAGTTCTTC; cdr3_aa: CASSGTSGPNEQFF
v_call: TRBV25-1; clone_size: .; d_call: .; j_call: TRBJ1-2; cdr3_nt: TGTGCCAGCAGGGACAAATCCTATGGCTACACCTTC; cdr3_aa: CASRDKSYGYTF
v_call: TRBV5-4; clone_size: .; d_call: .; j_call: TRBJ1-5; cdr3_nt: TGTGCCAGCAGCTTGAAGGGCCTAGGGCCCCAGCATTTT; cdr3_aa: CASSLKGLGPQHF
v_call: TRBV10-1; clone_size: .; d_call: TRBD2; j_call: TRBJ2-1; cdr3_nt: TGCGCCAGCGAGGATACCGGGACTAGCGGGAGGGTCAAAAATGAGCAGTTCTTC; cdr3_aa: CASEDTGTSGRVKNEQFF
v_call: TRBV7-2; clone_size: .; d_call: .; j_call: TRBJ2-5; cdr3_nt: TGTGCCAGCAGCTTAGTTCCCCAGGGCATGGAGACCCAGTACTTC; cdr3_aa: CASSLVPQGMETQYF
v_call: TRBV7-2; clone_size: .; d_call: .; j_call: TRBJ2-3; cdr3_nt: TGTGCCAGCAGCTTTTCGTGGGGTTCTAGCACAGATACGCAGTATTTT; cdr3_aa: CASSFSWGSSTDTQYF
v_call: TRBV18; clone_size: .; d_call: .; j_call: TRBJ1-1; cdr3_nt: TGTGCCAGCTCACCACCGGTTGGTAACGGCATGAACACTGAAGCTTTCTTT; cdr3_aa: CASSPPVGNGMNTEAFF
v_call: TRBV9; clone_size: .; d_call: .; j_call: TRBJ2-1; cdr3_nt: TGTGCCAGCAGCTCCCAAGGATACAACCCGGTTGAGCAGTTCTTC; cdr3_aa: CASSSQGYNPVEQFF
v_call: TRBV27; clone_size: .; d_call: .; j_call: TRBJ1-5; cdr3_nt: TGTGCCAGCAGTCCGAACAGGGCCAACAATCAGCCCCAGCATTTT; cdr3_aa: CASSPNRANNQPQHF
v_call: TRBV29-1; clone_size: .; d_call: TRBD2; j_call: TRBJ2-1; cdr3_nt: TGCAGCGTGGGGCTAGCGGACTACAATGAGCAGTTCTTC; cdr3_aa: CSVGLADYNEQFF
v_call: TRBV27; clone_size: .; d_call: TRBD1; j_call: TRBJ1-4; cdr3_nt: TGTGCCAGCAGTTCGAGGACAACGGGACAGCCCGCAACTAATGAAAAACTGTTTTTT; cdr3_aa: CASSSRTTGQPATNEKLFF